The clone carrying this T cell receptor (beta chain) was seen once. The authors' processing: Amplification of reference gene primers was used by the study to estimate nucleated cell counts. Profiling relied on immunoSEQ multiplex PCR, and the TCRdb table lists in-frame clones only, not all of them. That table furnishes V, J and clone size, whereas the DNA furnished D and trimming. The repertoire includes approximately 150,000 clones, just over 85% of them detected once, and 1.5% sits in the top ten. The data originate from a study of blood T cell repertoires in COVID-19. About the study: The origin of the acute and convalescent COVID-19 samples was the United States, Italy and Spain. The cDNA or gDNA used as material had been derived from T cells, B-cell-depleted T cells, or PBMCs.

The germline CDR1 and CDR2 sequences are SGHRS and YFSETQ. V was trimmed by 4 bases and J by 7 bases, leaving 9 bases between them. The CDR3 is made up of 12 amino acids. The clonotype comes from a woman aged 55-69 years with acute or convalescent COVID-19. The chain joins TRBV5-1 to TRBJ1-5; no definite D call. Sequencing was performed on peripheral blood. CDR3 sequence: CASSPEGQPQHF. The CDR3 DNA sequence: TGCGCCAGCAGCCCGGAGGGCCAGCCCCAGCATTTT.